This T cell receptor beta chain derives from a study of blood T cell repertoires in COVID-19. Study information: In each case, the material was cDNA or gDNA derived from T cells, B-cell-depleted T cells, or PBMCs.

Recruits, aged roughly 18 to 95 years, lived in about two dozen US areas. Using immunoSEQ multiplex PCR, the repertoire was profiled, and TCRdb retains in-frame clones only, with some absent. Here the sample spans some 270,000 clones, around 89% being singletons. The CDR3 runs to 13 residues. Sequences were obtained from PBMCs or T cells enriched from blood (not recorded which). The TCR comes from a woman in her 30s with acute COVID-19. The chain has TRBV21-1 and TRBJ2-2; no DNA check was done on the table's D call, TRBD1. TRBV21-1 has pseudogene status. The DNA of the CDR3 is TGTGCCAGCAGCAACAGGAACACCGGGGAGCTGTTTTTT. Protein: CASSNRNTGELFF.